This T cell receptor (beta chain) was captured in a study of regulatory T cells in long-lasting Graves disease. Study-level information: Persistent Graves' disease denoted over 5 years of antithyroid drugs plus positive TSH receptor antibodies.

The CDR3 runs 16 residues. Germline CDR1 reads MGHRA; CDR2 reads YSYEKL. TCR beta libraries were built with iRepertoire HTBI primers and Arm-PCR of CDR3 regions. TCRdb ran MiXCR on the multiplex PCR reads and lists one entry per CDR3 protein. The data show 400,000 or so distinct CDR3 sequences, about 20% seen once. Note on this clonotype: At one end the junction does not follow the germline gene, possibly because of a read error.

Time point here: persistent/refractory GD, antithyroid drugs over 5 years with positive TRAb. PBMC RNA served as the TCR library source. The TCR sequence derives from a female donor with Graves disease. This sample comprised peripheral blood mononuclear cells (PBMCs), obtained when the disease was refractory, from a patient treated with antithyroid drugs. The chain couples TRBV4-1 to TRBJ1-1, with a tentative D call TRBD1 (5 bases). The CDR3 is CTSSQPDEGYNTEAFF. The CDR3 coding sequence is TGCACCAGCAGCCAACCTGACGAGGGGTATAACACTGAAGCTTTCTTT.